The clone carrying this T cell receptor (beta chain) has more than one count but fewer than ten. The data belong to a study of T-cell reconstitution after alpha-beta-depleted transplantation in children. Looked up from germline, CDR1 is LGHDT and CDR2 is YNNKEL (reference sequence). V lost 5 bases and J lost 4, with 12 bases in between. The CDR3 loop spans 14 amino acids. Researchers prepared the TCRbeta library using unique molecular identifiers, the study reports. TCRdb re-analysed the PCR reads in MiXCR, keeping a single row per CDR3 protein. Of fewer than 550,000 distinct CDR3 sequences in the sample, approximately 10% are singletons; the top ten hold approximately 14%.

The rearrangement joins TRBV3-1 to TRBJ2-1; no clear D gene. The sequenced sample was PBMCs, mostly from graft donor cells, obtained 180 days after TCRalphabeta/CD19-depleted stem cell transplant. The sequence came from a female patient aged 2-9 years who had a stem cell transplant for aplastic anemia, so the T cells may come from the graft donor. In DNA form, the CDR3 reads TGTGCCAGCAGCAAAAACTTTCTATACAATGAGCAGTTCTTC. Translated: CASSKNFLYNEQFF.